One and the same sample provided the 9 T cell receptor beta chains below, sequenced in a study of blood T cell repertoires in COVID-19. Sequencing used immunoSEQ multiplex PCR; TCRdb keeps in-frame clones, though not all of them. Of about 200,000 clones listed, 85% to 90% are singletons. Input material: peripheral blood. These receptors were collected from a man between 18 and 35 years old with active or convalescent COVID-19.

This clone has a handful of counts. The V and J genes are TRBV15 and TRBJ1-5; the match to TRBD1 covers 7 bases. The ends lost 1 base at V and 0 bases at J; junction bases unmatched: 6. The CDR3 is 17 amino acids. Germline lookup yields CDR1 LNHNV and CDR2 YYDKDF (reference sequence). This CDR3 is CATSRARQGRSNQPQHF. The CDR3, as DNA: TGTGCCACCAGCAGAGCTCGACAGGGACGTAGCAATCAGCCCCAGCATTTT. Drawing the rest from reference TRBV15 and TRBJ1-5, the complete variable domain is DAMVIQNPRYQVTQFGKPVTLSCSQTLNHNVMYWYQQKSSQAPKLLFHYYDKDFNNEADTPDNFQSRRPNTSFCFLDIRSPGLGDTAMYLCATSRARQGRSNQPQHFGDGTRLSIL.

Only one count was recorded for this clone. The chain is built from TRBV10-3 and TRBJ1-6; 7 nucleotides align to TRBD1. The CDR3 sequence is 18 residues long. The J segment lost 0 bases and the V segment lost 4 bases, leaving 9 bases of the junction unmatched. CDR1 is ENHRY, CDR2 SYGVKD, per germline. CDR3 sequence: CAISAGQASSSYNSPLHF. In DNA form, the CDR3 reads TGTGCCATCAGTGCCGGACAGGCGTCGAGCTCCTATAATTCACCCCTCCACTTT.

This chain connects TRBV19 to TRBJ1-5, with D possibly being TRBD1 (6 bases). CDR1 LNHDA and CDR2 SQIVND come from the germline V gene (reference sequence). The CDR3 is 13 amino acids. The V and J ends lost 4 bases and 6 bases respectively, with 10 bases between them. CDR3 DNA: TGTGCCAGTAGTAACGGCAGGGGTCAGCCCCAGCATTTT. Protein: CASSNGRGQPQHF.

The chain links TRBV2 to TRBJ2-5; TRBD2 matches 13 bases. The CDR3 runs 18 residues. The germline V gene has CDR1 SNHLY and CDR2 FYNNEI. V gave up 5 bases and J gave up 4 bases; unmatched junction bases: 13. In DNA form, the CDR3 reads TGTGCCAGCAGTCTCGGGACTAGCGGGACCGTTTTTCGAGAGACCCAGTACTTC. Translation: CASSLGTSGTVFRETQYF.

This clone has more than one count but fewer than ten. The chain carries TRBV6-2 or TRBV6-3 and TRBJ1-1, with TRBD1 as a possible D gene (6 bases). V was cut by 6 bases and J by 4 bases, with 15 bases left in between. This CDR3 is 14 amino acids long. CDR1 and CDR2 from the germline V gene are MNHEY and SVGEGT. Written as DNA, the CDR3 is TGTGCCAGCAGCCCCATGGGGGCTGGCACTGAAGCTTTCTTT. Its protein product is CASSPMGAGTEAFF.

This chain links TRBV7-2 with TRBJ2-3; D perhaps matches TRBD2 (5 bases). Germline V gene lookup returns CDR1 SGHTA and CDR2 FQGNSA. The CDR3 runs 19 residues. Trimming cost V 5 bases and J 5 bases, with 29 bases left between them. CDR3 nucleotides: TGTGCCAGCAGCAAACGACGGAGCGAGGGAATCACTGGTGTAGATACGCAGTATTTT. Translated, it gives CASSKRRSEGITGVDTQYF. The full variable domain, its missing parts supplied by reference TRBV7-2 and TRBJ2-3, is GAGVSQSPSNKVTEKGKDVELRCDPISGHTALYWYRQSLGQGLEFLIYFQGNSAPDKSGLPSDRFSAERTGGSVSTLTIQRTQQEDSAVYLCASSKRRSEGITGVDTQYFGPGTRLTVL.

A few counts support this clone. J is TRBJ1-4 and V is TRBV28, with 7 bases identical to TRBD1. Germline values: CDR1 MDHEN, CDR2 SYDVKM. This CDR3 is 16 amino acids long. V trimming: 2 bases; J trimming: 1 base; junction bases outside the gene matches: 4. The CDR3 DNA is TGTGCCAGCAGTTTAAGACAGGGAAAAACTAATGAAAAACTGTTTTTT. It codes for CASSLRQGKTNEKLFF.

The rearrangement uses TRBV5-3 and TRBJ1-1, with TRBD1 matching over 9 bases. TRBV5-3 is an ORF for which the function is uncertain. The CDR3 covers 15 residues. V lost 4 bases, J lost 5 bases, and 9 bases stayed unmatched. Here the CDR3 DNA reads TGTGCCAGAAGCCGCGGACAGGGGACGGGGACTGAAGCTTTCTTT. This gives the protein CARSRGQGTGTEAFF.

Only a few counts were recorded for this clone. The CDR3 loop reads CASSLVVGGYDNEQFF. The CDR3 DNA is TGTGCCAGCAGCTTGGTGGTCGGGGGATATGACAATGAGCAGTTCTTC. The chain uses TRBV5-4 and TRBJ2-1; TRBD2 might be the D (6 bases). CDR3 length: 16 amino acids. V was pared by 0 bases and J by 5 bases, with 15 bases between. Per germline, CDR1 SGHNT and CDR2 YYREEE (reference sequence).